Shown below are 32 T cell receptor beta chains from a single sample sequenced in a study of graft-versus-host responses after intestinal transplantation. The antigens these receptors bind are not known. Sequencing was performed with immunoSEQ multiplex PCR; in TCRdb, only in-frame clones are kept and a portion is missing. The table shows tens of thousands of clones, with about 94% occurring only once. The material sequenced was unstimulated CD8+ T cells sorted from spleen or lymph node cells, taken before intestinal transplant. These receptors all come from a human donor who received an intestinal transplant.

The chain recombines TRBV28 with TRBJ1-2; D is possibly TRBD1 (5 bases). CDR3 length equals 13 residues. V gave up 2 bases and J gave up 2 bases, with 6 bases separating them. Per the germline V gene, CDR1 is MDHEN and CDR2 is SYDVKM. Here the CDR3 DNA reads TGTGCCAGCAGTTTAGGGGGAAACTATGGCTACACCTTC. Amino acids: CASSLGGNYGYTF.

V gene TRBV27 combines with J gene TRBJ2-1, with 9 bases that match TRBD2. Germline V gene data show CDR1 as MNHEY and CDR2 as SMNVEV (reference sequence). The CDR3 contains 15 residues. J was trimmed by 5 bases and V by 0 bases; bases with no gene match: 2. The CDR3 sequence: CASSLSAGGHNEQFF. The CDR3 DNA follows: TGTGCCAGCAGTTTATCGGCGGGAGGGCACAATGAGCAGTTCTTC.

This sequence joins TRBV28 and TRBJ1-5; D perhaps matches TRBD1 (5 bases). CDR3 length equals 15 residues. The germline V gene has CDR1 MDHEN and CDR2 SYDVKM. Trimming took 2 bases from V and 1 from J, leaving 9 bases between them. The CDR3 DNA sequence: TGTGCCAGCAGTTTACAGGGAATCAGCAATCAGCCCCAGCATTTT. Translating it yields CASSLQGISNQPQHF.

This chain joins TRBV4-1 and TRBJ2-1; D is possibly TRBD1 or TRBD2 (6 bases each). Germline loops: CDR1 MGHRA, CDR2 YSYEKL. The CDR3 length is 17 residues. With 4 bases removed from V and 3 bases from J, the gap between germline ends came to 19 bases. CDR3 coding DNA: TGCGCCAGCAGCCCGGTACAGCAGGGGAGGCTCTACAATGAGCAGTTCTTC. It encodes CASSPVQQGRLYNEQFF.

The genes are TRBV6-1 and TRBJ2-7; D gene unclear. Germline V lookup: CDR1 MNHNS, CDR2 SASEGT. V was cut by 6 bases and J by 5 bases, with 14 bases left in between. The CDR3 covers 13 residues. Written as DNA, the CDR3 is TGTGCCAGCAGCCCCCCAGGTCCCCACGAGCAGTACTTC. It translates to CASSPPGPHEQYF.

CDR3 DNA sequence: TGTGCCAGCAGCCCACACCCCGGAGGACAGGGTGGAAATGAGCAGTTCTTC. This translates into CASSPHPGGQGGNEQFF. The chain couples TRBV9 to TRBJ2-1; TRBD1 matches 8 bases. The CDR3 is 17 residues long. V lost 4 bases and J lost 7; bases outside the gene matches: 16. The germline V gene encodes CDR1 SGDLS and CDR2 YYNGEE.

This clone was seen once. The CDR3 bases are TGCGCCAGCAGCTACCGTCCGACTGCTAGCGGTTTCGGGGAGCTGTTTTTT. This codes for CASSYRPTASGFGELFF. This chain uses TRBV4-1 with TRBJ2-2; 7 bases fit TRBD2. The CDR3 covers 17 residues. V was clipped by 5 bases and J by 7 bases; unmatched bases: 16. CDR1 and CDR2 (germline): MGHRA, YSYEKL.

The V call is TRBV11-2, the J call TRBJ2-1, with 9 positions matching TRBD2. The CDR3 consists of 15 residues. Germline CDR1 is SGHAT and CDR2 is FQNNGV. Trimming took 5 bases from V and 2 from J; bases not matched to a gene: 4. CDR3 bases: TGTGCCAGCAGCCTCTGGACTAGCGCCTACAATGAGCAGTTCTTC. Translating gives CASSLWTSAYNEQFF.

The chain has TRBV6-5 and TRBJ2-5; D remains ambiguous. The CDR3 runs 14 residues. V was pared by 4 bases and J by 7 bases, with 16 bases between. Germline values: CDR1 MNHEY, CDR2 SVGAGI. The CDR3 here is CASSSRLLGGTQYF. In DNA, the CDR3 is TGTGCCAGCAGTTCCCGGCTCCTCGGTGGGACCCAGTACTTC.

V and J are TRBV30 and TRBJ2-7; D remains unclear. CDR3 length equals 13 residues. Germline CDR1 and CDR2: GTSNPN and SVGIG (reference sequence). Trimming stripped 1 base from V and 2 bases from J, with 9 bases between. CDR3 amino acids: CAWSGDGTYEQYF. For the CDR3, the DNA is TGTGCCTGGAGTGGTGACGGAACCTACGAGCAGTACTTC. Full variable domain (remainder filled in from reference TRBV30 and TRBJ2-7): SQTIHQWPATLVQPVGSPLSLECTVEGTSNPNLYWYRQAAGRGLQLLFYSVGIGQISSEVPQNLSASRPQDRQFILSSKKLLLSDSGFYLCAWSGDGTYEQYFGPGTRLTVT.

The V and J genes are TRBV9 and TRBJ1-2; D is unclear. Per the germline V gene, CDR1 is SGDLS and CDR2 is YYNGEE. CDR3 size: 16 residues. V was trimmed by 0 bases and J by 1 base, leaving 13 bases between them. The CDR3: CASSVGWGQVNYGYTF. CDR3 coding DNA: TGTGCCAGCAGCGTAGGGTGGGGTCAGGTTAACTATGGCTACACCTTC. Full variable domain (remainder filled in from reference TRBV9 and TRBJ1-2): DSGVTQTPKHLITATGQRVTLRCSPRSGDLSVYWYQQSLDQGLQFLIQYYNGEERAKGNILERFSAQQFPDLHSELNLSSLELGDSALYFCASSVGWGQVNYGYTFGSGTRLTVV.

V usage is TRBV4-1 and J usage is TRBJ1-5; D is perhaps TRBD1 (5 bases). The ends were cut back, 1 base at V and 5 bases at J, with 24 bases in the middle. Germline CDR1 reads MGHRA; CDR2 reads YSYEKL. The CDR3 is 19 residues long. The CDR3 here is CASSQGPEGPVISYQPQHF. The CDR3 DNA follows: TGCGCCAGCAGCCAAGGGCCCGAGGGGCCCGTAATCTCGTATCAGCCCCAGCATTTT.

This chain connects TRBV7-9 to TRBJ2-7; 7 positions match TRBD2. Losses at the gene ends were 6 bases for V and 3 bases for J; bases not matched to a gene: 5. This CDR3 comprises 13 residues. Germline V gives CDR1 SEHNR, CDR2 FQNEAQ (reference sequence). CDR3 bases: TGTGCCAGCAGTAGTCTAGCGGTCTACGAGCAGTACTTC. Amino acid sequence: CASSSLAVYEQYF.

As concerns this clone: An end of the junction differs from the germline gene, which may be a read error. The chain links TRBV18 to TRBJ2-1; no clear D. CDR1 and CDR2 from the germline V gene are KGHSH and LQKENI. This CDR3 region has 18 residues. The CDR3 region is CASTPAEDGGRSWNEQFF. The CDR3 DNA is TGTGCCAGCACACCAGCCGAGGATGGCGGCAGGTCATGGAATGAGCAGTTCTTC.

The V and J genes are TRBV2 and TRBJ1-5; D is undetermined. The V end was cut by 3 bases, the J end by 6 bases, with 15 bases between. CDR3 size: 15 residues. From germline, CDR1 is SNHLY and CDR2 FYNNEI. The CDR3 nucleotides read TGTGCCAGCAGTGACCATCTTGCCCCAACTCAGCCCCAGCATTTT. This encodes CASSDHLAPTQPQHF.

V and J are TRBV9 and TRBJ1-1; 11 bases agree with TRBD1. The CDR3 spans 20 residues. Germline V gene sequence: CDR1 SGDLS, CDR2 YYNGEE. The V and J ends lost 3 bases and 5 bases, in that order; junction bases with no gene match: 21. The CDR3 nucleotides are TGTGCCAGCAGCGCATCTTATACCAAGCCCTCCCGGGACAGGGGGACTGAAGCTTTCTTT. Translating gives CASSASYTKPSRDRGTEAFF.

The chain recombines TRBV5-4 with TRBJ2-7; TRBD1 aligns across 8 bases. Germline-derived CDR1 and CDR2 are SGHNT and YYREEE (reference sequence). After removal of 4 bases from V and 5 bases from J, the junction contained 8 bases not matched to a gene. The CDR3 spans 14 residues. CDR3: CASSVPGQENEQYF. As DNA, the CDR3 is TGTGCCAGCAGCGTGCCGGGACAGGAGAACGAGCAGTACTTC.

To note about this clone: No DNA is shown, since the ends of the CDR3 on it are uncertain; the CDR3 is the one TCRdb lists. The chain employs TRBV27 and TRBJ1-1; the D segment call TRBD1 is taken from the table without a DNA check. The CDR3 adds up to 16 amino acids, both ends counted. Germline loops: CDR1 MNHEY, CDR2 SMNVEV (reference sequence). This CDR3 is CASSLVMGLMNTEAFF.

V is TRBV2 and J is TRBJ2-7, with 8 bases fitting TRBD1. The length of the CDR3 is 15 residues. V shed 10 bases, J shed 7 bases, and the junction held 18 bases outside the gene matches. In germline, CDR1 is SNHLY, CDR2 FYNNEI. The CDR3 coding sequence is TGTGCCACCACCCCGGGGCGGACAGGGTCTGGAGAGCAGTACTTC. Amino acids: CATTPGRTGSGEQYF.

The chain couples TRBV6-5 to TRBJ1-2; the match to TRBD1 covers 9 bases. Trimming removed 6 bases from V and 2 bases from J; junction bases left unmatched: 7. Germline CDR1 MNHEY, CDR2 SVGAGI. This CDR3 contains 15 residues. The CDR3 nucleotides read TGTGCCAGCAGGTCCGGGACAGGGAACAACTATGGCTACACCTTC. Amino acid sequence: CASRSGTGNNYGYTF.

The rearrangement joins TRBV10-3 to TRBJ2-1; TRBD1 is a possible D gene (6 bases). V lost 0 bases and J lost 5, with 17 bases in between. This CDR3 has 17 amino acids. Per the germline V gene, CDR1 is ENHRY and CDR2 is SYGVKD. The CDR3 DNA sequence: TGTGCCATCAGTGAGTCTTGGGAGACAGGTATGAACAATGAGCAGTTCTTC. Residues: CAISESWETGMNNEQFF.

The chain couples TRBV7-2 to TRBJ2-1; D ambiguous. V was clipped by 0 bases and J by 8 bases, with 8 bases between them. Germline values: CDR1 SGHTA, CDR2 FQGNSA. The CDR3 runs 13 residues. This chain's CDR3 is CASSLAGVYEQFF. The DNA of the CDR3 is TGTGCCAGCAGCTTAGCTGGTGTGTATGAGCAGTTCTTC.

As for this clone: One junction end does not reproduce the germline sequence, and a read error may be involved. CDR3 loop: CASSSDGFDEGF. The CDR3 coding sequence is TGTGCCAGCAGCTCGGACGGGTTCGACGAGGGCTTC. The gene calls are TRBV7-9 and TRBJ1-2; D not certain. CDR1 and CDR2 (germline): SEHNR, FQNEAQ (reference sequence). CDR3 size: 12 residues.

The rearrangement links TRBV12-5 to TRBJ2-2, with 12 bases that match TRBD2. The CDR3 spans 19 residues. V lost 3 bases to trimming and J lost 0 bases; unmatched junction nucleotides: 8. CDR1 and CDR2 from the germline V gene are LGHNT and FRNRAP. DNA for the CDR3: TGTGCTAGTGGTTTCTTCCTAGCGGGAGGGATTCCGAACACCGGGGAGCTGTTTTTT. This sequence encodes CASGFFLAGGIPNTGELFF.

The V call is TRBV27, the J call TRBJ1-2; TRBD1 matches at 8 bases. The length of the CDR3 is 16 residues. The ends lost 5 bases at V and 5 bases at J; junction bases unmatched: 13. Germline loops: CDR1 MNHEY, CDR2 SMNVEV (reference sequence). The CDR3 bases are TGTGCCAGCAGTCCTCATACGGACAGGGTGGGATATGGCTACACCTTC. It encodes CASSPHTDRVGYGYTF.

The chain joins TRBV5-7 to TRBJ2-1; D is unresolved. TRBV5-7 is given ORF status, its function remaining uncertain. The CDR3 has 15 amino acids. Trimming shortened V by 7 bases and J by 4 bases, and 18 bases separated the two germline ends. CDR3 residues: CASAAAEGSYNEQFF. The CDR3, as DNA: TGTGCCAGCGCCGCCGCCGAAGGGTCTTACAATGAGCAGTTCTTC.

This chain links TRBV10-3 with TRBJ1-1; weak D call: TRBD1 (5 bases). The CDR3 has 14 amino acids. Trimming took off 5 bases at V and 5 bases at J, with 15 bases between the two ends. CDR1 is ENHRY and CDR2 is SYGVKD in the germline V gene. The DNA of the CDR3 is TGTGCCATCAGTCCTTCTAGGAGGGGAACTGAAGCTTTCTTT. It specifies CAISPSRRGTEAFF.

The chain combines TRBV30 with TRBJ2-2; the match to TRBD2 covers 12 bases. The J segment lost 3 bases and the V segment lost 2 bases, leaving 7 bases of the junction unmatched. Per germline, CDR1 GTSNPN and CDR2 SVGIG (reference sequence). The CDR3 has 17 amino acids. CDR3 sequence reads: CAWSSTSGRMHTGELFF. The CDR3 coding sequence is TGTGCCTGGAGTTCGACTAGCGGGAGAATGCACACCGGGGAGCTGTTTTTT.

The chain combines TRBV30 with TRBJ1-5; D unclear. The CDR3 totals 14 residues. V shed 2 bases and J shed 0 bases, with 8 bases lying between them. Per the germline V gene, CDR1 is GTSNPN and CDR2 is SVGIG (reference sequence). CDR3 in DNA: TGTGCCTGGAGTTATTGGGGTAGCAATCAGCCCCAGCATTTT. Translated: CAWSYWGSNQPQHF. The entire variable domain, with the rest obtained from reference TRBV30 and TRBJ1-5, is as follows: SQTIHQWPATLVQPVGSPLSLECTVEGTSNPNLYWYRQAAGRGLQLLFYSVGIGQISSEVPQNLSASRPQDRQFILSSKKLLLSDSGFYLCAWSYWGSNQPQHFGDGTRLSIL.

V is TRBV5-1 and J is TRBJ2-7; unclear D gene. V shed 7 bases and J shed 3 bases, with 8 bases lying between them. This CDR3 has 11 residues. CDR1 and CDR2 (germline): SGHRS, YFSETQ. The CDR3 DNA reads TGCGCCAGCTCAGACGGCTACGAGCAGTACTTC. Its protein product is CASSDGYEQYF.

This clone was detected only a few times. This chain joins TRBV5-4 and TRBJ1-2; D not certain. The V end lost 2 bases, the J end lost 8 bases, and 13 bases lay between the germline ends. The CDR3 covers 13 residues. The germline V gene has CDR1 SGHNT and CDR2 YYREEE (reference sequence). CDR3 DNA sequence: TGTGCCAGCAGCTTCCCCTACTCCGACGGCTACACCTTC. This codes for CASSFPYSDGYTF.

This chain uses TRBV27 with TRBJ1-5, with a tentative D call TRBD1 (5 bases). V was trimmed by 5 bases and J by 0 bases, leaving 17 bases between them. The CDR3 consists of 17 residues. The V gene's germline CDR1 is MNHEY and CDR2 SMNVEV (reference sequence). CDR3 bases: TGTGCCAGCAGTCCCCGACGATCGGGGGTTAGCAATCAGCCCCAGCATTTT. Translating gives CASSPRRSGVSNQPQHF.